These 13 T cell receptor beta chains share one sample of origin, sequenced in a study of T cells after yellow fever vaccination. MiXCR was run by TCRdb on the 5' RACE reads, yielding one entry per CDR3 protein. The repertoire holds 300,000 or so distinct CDR3 sequences, with 10% to 15% as singletons. Sequenced here: CD4+ T cells sorted from PBMCs, sampled 45 days after the yellow fever booster vaccination. The receptors were gathered from a man younger than 40 who received the YFV17D yellow fever vaccine.

The chain is built from TRBV25-1 and TRBJ2-5, with D perhaps assigned TRBD1 or TRBD2 (5 bases each). This CDR3 contains 16 residues. Germline CDR1 MGHDK, CDR2 SYGVNS. Trimming removed 6 bases from V and 4 bases from J, with 21 bases in between. CDR3 DNA sequence: TGTGCCAGCAGCCCAGGGAACTGGGTCGAGGGAGAGACCCAGTACTTC. This gives the protein CASSPGNWVEGETQYF.

This clonotype was counted between two and nine times. This rearrangement joins TRBV7-2 to TRBJ2-3; 12 bases match TRBD1. The CDR3 totals 16 residues. Per the germline V gene, CDR1 is SGHTA and CDR2 is FQGNSA. V was clipped by 4 bases and J by 11 bases; unmatched bases: 13. The CDR3 bases are TGTGCCAGCAGCTCGGGGCCGGGACAGGGGGCCAGGCGGCAGTATTTT. Protein sequence: CASSSGPGQGARRQYF.

The J gene is TRBJ2-1, the V gene TRBV15; perhaps TRBD1 as D (6 bases). This CDR3 spans 17 amino acids. Trimming stripped 2 bases from V and 6 bases from J, with 20 bases between. In germline, CDR1 is LNHNV, CDR2 YYDKDF (reference sequence). DNA for the CDR3: TGTGCCACCAGCAGAATAGACCTACAGGGTCGCGGCAATGAGCAGTTCTTC. Translating it yields CATSRIDLQGRGNEQFF.

This clonotype was counted only a few times. The rearrangement links TRBV7-9 to TRBJ2-2, with TRBD1 matching 9 bases. CDR3 size: 15 residues. Germline V gene lookup returns CDR1 SEHNR and CDR2 FQNEAQ (reference sequence). Trimming took 5 bases from V and 6 from J; bases not matched to a gene: 7. The CDR3 is CASSTGQGESGELFF. CDR3 DNA: TGTGCCAGCAGCACGGGACAGGGTGAATCCGGGGAGCTGTTTTTT.

This clonotype was counted a few times. The chain couples TRBV20-1 to TRBJ2-7, with D tentatively TRBD2 (5 bases). The ends were cut back, 3 bases at V and 4 bases at J, with 10 bases in the middle. The CDR3 extends over 12 amino acids. Germline V CDR1 and CDR2: DFQATT, SNEGSKA (reference sequence). For the CDR3, the DNA is TGCAGTGCTAGGAGACTACTTTACGAGCAGTACTTC. It is translated as CSARRLLYEQYF.

V and J are TRBV5-1 and TRBJ2-2, with 15 bases identical to TRBD2. This CDR3 is 19 amino acids long. The junction had 11 bases not matched to a gene; V was cut back by 3 bases and J by 5 bases. Germline loops: CDR1 SGHRS, CDR2 YFSETQ. As DNA, the CDR3 is TGCGCCAGCAGCTCCTCGGGACTAGCGGGAGGCCCGGGAACCGGGGAGCTGTTTTTT. Protein product: CASSSSGLAGGPGTGELFF.

The V gene is TRBV7-8, the J gene TRBJ1-1, with D tentatively TRBD1 (6 bases). The CDR3 sequence is 13 residues long. Germline V CDR1 and CDR2: SGHVS, FQNEAQ. V was pared by 3 bases and J by 6 bases, with 11 bases between. The DNA of the CDR3 is TGTGCCAGCAGCTTGAGGGGGGTCCCTGAAGCTTTCTTT. Encoded protein: CASSLRGVPEAFF.

This clonotype was detected only a few times. The chain carries TRBV2 and TRBJ2-1, with D maybe TRBD2 (5 bases). Germline assignment: CDR1 SNHLY and CDR2 FYNNEI. Trimming stripped 8 bases from V and 13 bases from J, with 15 bases between. This CDR3 region has 11 residues. CDR3 DNA sequence: TGTGCCAGCTTATATAGGAGGACCCAGTTCTTC. It is translated as CASLYRRTQFF.

The chain is built from TRBV7-3 and TRBJ1-2, with D hard to call. Trimming shortened V by 2 bases and J by 3 bases, and 7 bases separated the two germline ends. CDR1 and CDR2 (germline): SGHTA, FQGTGA. This CDR3 spans 13 amino acids. The CDR3 region is CASSLDSHYGYTF. The CDR3 DNA reads as TGTGCCAGCAGCTTAGACTCTCACTATGGCTACACCTTC.

The chain employs TRBV20-1 and TRBJ2-7, with D possibly being TRBD1 (5 bases). V was shortened by 4 bases and J by 7 bases, with 14 bases between the two germline ends. Germline V lookup: CDR1 DFQATT, CDR2 SNEGSKA (reference sequence). CDR3 length: 12 residues. CDR3 sequence: CSANTGQREQYF. The CDR3 DNA follows: TGCAGTGCTAACACAGGCCAGAGAGAGCAGTACTTC.

This clonotype was detected ten times or more. This chain uses TRBV7-2 with TRBJ2-7; D ambiguous. There are 14 residues in the CDR3. Germline values: CDR1 SGHTA, CDR2 FQGNSA. Trimming removed 0 bases from V and 1 base from J, with 7 bases in between. CDR3 bases: TGTGCCAGCAGCTTAGCGAGGACGTCCTACGAGCAGTACTTC. Translated, it gives CASSLARTSYEQYF.

The V call is TRBV12-3 or TRBV12-4, the J call TRBJ2-5; D gene ambiguous. V was trimmed by 5 bases and J by 2 bases, leaving 12 bases between them. The CDR3 runs to 14 residues. The CDR3 region is CASSTTWVQETQYF. The CDR3, as DNA: TGTGCCAGCAGTACCACATGGGTACAAGAGACCCAGTACTTC.

This clonotype has a handful of counts. This sequence joins TRBV20-1 and TRBJ2-2, with 15 bases lining up with TRBD2. Germline CDR1 is DFQATT and CDR2 is SNEGSKA (reference sequence). The CDR3 runs to 15 residues. V dropped 6 bases and J dropped 6; count of bases not matched to a gene: 5. The CDR3 here is CSARTSGRASGELFF. CDR3 coding DNA: TGCAGTGCCCGGACTAGCGGGAGGGCCTCCGGGGAGCTGTTTTTT.